These T cell receptor beta chains were read from a single sample in a study of cytomegalovirus exposure and HLA in healthy donors. Sequencing was performed with immunoSEQ multiplex PCR; in TCRdb, only in-frame clones are kept and a portion is missing. The table records fewer than 110,000 clones, 82% of them present only once. The specimen sequenced was PBMCs. The receptors derive from a man aged 25 to 40 in good health and CMV-seropositive. Each CDR3 is given with its conserved first and last residue. Fields, in order: CDR3 protein, CDR3 DNA, J gene, D gene, CDR3 length, V gene, clone size. The D gene is left open where the match is weak. Where a row states a size, it is once, few, many or the class of an expanded clone; other rows omit it.

cdr3_aa: CATSVGRNTEAFF
cdr3_nt: TGCGCCACCTCCGTGGGCAGGAACACTGAAGCTTTCTTT
j_call: TRBJ1-1
d_call: NA
cdr3_length: 13
v_call: TRBV10-2
clone_size: medium-sized

cdr3_aa: CASSTTSGGYNEQFF
cdr3_nt: TGTGCCAGCAGCACAACTAGCGGGGGCTACAATGAGCAGTTCTTC
j_call: TRBJ2-1
d_call: TRBD2
cdr3_length: 15
v_call: TRBV6-5
clone_size: once

cdr3_aa: CASSQVPVRGFF
cdr3_nt: TGTGCCAGCAGCCAAGTACCTGTTAGGGGGTTCTTC
j_call: TRBJ2-1
d_call: NA
cdr3_length: 12
v_call: TRBV14
clone_size: NA

cdr3_aa: CASSLVGRVNEQYF
cdr3_nt: TGTGCCAGCAGCTTAGTAGGCAGGGTGAACGAGCAGTACTTC
j_call: TRBJ2-7
d_call: NA
cdr3_length: 14
v_call: TRBV7-9
clone_size: NA

cdr3_aa: CASSLGEDRGQFF
cdr3_nt: TGTGCCAGCAGCTTAGGAGAGGACAGGGGGCAGTTCTTC
j_call: TRBJ2-1
d_call: TRBD1
cdr3_length: 13
v_call: TRBV7-2
clone_size: NA

cdr3_aa: CASSSRRAGANVLTF
cdr3_nt: TGTGCCAGCAGCTCCAGGAGGGCTGGGGCCAACGTCCTGACTTTC
j_call: TRBJ2-6
d_call: NA
cdr3_length: 15
v_call: TRBV5-4
clone_size: few

cdr3_aa: CASSQDPPRTANEKLFF
cdr3_nt: TGCGCCAGCAGCCAAGATCCGCCCAGGACAGCTAATGAAAAACTGTTTTTT
j_call: TRBJ1-4
d_call: NA
cdr3_length: 17
v_call: TRBV4-1
clone_size: few

cdr3_aa: CASSLEQRGADTQYF
cdr3_nt: TGTGCCAGCAGCTTAGAGCAGCGGGGGGCGGATACGCAGTATTTT
j_call: TRBJ2-3
d_call: TRBD2
cdr3_length: 15
v_call: TRBV11-3
clone_size: NA

cdr3_aa: CASSWGGQPQHF
cdr3_nt: TGTGCCAGCAGCTGGGGGGGACAGCCCCAGCATTTT
j_call: TRBJ1-5
d_call: NA
cdr3_length: 12
v_call: TRBV5-6
clone_size: NA

cdr3_aa: CASSFSEPGEQFF
cdr3_nt: TGTGCCAGCAGCTTTTCTGAACCGGGTGAGCAGTTCTTC
j_call: TRBJ2-1
d_call: NA
cdr3_length: 13
v_call: TRBV5-6
clone_size: NA

cdr3_aa: CASSWGQGDRTEAFF
cdr3_nt: TGTGCCAGCAGCTGGGGACAGGGCGATAGGACTGAAGCTTTCTTT
j_call: TRBJ1-1
d_call: TRBD1
cdr3_length: 15
v_call: TRBV7-9
clone_size: once

cdr3_aa: CASSPPRGNTEAFF
cdr3_nt: TGTGCCAGCAGCCCTCCAAGGGGAAACACTGAAGCTTTCTTT
j_call: TRBJ1-1
d_call: NA
cdr3_length: 14
v_call: TRBV7-8
clone_size: NA

cdr3_aa: CASSLQAGGLTDTQYF
cdr3_nt: TGCGCCAGCAGTCTTCAAGCGGGGGGACTCACAGATACGCAGTATTTT
j_call: TRBJ2-3
d_call: TRBD2
cdr3_length: 16
v_call: TRBV5-1
clone_size: NA

cdr3_aa: CASLTQTGTQETQYF
cdr3_nt: TGTGCCAGCCTGACGCAGACAGGGACCCAAGAGACCCAGTACTTC
j_call: TRBJ2-5
d_call: TRBD1
cdr3_length: 15
v_call: TRBV18
clone_size: NA

cdr3_aa: CASRLAGGPGEQYF
cdr3_nt: TGCGCCAGCCGGTTAGCGGGGGGGCCAGGCGAGCAGTACTTC
j_call: TRBJ2-7
d_call: TRBD2
cdr3_length: 14
v_call: TRBV5-1
clone_size: NA

cdr3_aa: CASSDYSLYNEQFF
cdr3_nt: TGCGCCAGCAGTGACTACAGCCTATACAATGAGCAGTTCTTC
j_call: TRBJ2-1
d_call: NA
cdr3_length: 14
v_call: TRBV10-1
clone_size: NA

cdr3_aa: CATAGLPRSGYTF
cdr3_nt: TGTGCCACGGCGGGACTTCCAAGGAGTGGCTACACCTTC
j_call: TRBJ1-2
d_call: NA
cdr3_length: 13
v_call: TRBV19
clone_size: NA